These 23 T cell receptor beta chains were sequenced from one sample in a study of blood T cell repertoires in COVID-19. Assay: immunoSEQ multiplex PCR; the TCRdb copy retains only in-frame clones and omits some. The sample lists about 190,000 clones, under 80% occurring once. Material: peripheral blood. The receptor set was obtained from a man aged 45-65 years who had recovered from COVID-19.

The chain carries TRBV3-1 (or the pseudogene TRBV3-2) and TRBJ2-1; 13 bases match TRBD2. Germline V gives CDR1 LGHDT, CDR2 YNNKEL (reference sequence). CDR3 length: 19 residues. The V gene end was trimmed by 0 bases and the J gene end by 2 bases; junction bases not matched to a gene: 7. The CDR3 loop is CASSQDYGLAGVAYNEQFF. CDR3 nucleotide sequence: TGTGCCAGCAGCCAAGATTACGGACTAGCGGGAGTCGCCTACAATGAGCAGTTCTTC.

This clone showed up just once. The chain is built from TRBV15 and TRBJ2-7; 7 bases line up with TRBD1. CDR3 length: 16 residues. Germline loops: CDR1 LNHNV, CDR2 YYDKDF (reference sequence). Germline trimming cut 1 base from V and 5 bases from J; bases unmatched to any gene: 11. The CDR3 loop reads CATSRGQGGLSDEQYF. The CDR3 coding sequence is TGTGCCACCAGCAGAGGACAGGGTGGTTTGTCCGACGAGCAGTACTTC. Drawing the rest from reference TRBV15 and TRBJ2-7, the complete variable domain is DAMVIQNPRYQVTQFGKPVTLSCSQTLNHNVMYWYQQKSSQAPKLLFHYYDKDFNNEADTPDNFQSRRPNTSFCFLDIRSPGLGDTAMYLCATSRGQGGLSDEQYFGPGTRLTVT.

The CDR3 here is CASSRSGVRETQYF. In DNA form, the CDR3 reads TGTGCCAGCAGTAGGAGCGGGGTGCGGGAGACCCAGTACTTC. The V call is TRBV27, the J call TRBJ2-5; 7 bases match TRBD2. This CDR3 comprises 14 residues. Looked up from germline, CDR1 is MNHEY and CDR2 is SMNVEV (reference sequence). V was pared by 5 bases and J by 5 bases, with 8 bases of the junction left unmatched.

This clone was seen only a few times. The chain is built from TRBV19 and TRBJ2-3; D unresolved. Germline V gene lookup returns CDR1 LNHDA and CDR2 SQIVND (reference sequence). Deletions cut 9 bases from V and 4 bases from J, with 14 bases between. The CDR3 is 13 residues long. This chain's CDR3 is CASQVRRSDTQYF. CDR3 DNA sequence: TGTGCCAGCCAGGTACGCCGGTCAGATACGCAGTATTTT.

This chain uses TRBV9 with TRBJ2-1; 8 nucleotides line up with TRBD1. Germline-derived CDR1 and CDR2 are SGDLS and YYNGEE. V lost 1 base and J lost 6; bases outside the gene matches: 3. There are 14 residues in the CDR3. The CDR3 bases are TGTGCCAGCAGCGTACGAGGACAGGGCAATGAGCAGTTCTTC. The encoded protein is CASSVRGQGNEQFF.

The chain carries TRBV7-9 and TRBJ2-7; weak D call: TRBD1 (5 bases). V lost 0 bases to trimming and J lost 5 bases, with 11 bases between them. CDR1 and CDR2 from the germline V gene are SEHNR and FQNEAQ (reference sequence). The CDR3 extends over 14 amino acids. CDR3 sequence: CASSLARVYDEQYF. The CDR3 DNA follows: TGTGCCAGCAGCTTAGCCAGGGTATACGACGAGCAGTACTTC.

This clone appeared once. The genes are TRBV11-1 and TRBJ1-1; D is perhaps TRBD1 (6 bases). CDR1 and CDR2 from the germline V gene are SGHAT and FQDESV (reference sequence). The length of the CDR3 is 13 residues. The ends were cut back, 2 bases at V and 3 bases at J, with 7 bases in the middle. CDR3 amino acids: CASSLYRDTEAFF. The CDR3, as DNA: TGTGCCAGCAGCTTATACAGGGACACTGAAGCTTTCTTT. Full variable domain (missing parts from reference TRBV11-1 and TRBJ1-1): EAEVAQSPRYKITEKSQAVAFWCDPISGHATLYWYRQILGQGPELLVQFQDESVVDDSQLPKDRFSAERLKGVDSTLKIQPAELGDSAMYLCASSLYRDTEAFFGQGTRLTVV.

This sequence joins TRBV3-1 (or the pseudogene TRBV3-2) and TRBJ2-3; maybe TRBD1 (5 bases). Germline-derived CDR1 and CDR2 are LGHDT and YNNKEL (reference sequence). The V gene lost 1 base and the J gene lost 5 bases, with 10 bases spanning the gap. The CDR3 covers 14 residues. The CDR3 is CASSQVTGKDTQYF. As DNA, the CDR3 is TGTGCCAGCAGCCAAGTAACAGGAAAAGATACGCAGTATTTT.

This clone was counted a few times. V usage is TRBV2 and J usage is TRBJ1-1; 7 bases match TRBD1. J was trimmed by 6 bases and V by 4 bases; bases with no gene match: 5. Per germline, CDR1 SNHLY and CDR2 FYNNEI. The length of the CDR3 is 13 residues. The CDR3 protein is CASSVDRAAEAFF. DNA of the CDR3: TGTGCCAGCAGTGTTGACAGGGCCGCTGAAGCTTTCTTT.

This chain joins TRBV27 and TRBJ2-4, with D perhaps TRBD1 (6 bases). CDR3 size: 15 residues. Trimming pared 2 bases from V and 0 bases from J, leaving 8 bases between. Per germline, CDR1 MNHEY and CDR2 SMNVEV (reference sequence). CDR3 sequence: CASSLTGIAKNIQYF. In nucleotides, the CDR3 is TGTGCCAGCAGTTTAACAGGGATAGCCAAAAACATTCAGTACTTC.

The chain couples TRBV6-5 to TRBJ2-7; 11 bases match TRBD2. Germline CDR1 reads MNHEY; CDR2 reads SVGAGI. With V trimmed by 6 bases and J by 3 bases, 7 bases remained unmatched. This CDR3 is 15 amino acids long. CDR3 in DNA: TGTGCCAGCAGGACACTAGCGGGAGCATTCTACGAGCAGTACTTC. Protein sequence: CASRTLAGAFYEQYF.

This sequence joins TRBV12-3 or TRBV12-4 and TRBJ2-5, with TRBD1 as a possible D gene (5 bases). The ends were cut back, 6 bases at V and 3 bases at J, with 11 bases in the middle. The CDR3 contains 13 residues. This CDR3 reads CASRSTAEETQYF. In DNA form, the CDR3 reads TGTGCCAGCAGGTCGACAGCTGAAGAGACCCAGTACTTC.

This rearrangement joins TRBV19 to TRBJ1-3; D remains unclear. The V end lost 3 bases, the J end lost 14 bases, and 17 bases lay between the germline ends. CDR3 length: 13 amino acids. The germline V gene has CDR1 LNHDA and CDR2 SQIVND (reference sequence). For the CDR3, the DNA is TGTGCCAGTAGTATCCCGGAGGCCAATCGTGTATATTTT. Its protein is CASSIPEANRVYF.

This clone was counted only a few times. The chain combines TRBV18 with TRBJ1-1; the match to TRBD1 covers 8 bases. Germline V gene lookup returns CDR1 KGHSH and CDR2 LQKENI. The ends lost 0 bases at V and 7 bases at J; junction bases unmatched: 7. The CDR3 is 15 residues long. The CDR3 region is CASSPPSGGWGEAFF. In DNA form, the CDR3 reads TGTGCCAGCTCACCACCCTCAGGGGGCTGGGGTGAAGCTTTCTTT.

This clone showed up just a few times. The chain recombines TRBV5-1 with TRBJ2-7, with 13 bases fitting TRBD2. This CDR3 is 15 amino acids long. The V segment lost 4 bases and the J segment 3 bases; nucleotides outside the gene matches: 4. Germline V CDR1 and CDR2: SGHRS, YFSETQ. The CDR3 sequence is CASSRTSGSLYEQYF. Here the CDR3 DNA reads TGCGCCAGCAGCCGGACTAGCGGGAGTCTCTACGAGCAGTACTTC. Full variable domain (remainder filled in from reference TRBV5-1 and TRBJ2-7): KAGVTQTPRYLIKTRGQQVTLSCSPISGHRSVSWYQQTPGQGLQFLFEYFSETQRNKGNFPGRFSGRQFSNSRSEMNVSTLELGDSALYLCASSRTSGSLYEQYFGPGTRLTVT.

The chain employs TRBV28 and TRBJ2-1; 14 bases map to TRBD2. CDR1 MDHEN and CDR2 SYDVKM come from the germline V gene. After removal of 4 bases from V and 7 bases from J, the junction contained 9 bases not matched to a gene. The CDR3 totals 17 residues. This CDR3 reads CASSSYAGTSGRNEQFF. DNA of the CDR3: TGTGCCAGCAGTTCGTACGCTGGGACTAGCGGGAGAAATGAGCAGTTCTTC.

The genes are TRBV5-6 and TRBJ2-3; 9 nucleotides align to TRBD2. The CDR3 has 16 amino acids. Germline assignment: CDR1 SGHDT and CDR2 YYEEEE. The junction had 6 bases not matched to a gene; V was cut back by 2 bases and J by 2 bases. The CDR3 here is CASSFPSSGTTDTQYF. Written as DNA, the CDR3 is TGTGCCAGCAGCTTCCCGTCTAGCGGGACCACAGATACGCAGTATTTT.

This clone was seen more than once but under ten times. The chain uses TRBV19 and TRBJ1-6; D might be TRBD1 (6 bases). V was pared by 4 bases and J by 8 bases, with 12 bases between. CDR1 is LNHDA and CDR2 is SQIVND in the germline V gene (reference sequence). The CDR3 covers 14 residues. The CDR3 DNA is TGTGCCAGTAGTAACCCCAGGGGCGATTCACCCCTCCACTTT. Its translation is CASSNPRGDSPLHF.

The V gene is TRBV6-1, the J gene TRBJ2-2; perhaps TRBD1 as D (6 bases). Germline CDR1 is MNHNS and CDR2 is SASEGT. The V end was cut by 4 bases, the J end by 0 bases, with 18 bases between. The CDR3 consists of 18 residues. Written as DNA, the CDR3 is TGTGCCAGCAGTGGAGATCTTTACAGGGATTCGAACACCGGGGAGCTGTTTTTT. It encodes CASSGDLYRDSNTGELFF.

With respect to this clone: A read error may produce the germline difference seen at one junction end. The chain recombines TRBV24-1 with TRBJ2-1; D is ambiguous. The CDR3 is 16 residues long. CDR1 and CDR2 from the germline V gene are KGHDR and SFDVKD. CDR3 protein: CATSDSTQVSYNEQFF. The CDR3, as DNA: TGTGCCACAAGTGATTCCACGCAGGTGTCCTACAATGAGCAGTTCTTC.

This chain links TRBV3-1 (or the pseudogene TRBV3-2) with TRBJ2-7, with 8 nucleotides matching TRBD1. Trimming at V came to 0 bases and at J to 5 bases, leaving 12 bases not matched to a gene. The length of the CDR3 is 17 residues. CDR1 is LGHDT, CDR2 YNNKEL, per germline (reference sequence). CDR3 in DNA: TGTGCCAGCAGCCAAGATCGAGGGTGGGACAGGTCCCACGAGCAGTACTTC. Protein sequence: CASSQDRGWDRSHEQYF.

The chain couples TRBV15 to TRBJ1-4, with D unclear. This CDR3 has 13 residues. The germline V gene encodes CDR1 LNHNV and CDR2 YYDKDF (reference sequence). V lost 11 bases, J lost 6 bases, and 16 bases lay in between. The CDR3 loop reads CAVRVAIDEKLFF. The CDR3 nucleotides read TGTGCCGTCCGGGTGGCTATCGATGAAAAACTGTTTTTT.

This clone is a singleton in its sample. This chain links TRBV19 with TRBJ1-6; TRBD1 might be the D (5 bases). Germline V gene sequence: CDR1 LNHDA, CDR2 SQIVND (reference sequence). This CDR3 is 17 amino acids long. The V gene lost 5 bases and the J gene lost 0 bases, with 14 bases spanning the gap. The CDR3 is CASSGGQRSSYNSPLHF. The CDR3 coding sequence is TGTGCCAGTAGTGGCGGACAAAGGAGCTCCTATAATTCACCCCTCCACTTT.